This T cell receptor beta chain stems from a study of T cell repertoires in cytomegalovirus infection (dated by TCRdb to between 2018 and 2021). Some background on the complete study: Because public TCR beta signatures pointed to carriage of CMV infection together with the matching HLA type, the HLA type of each donor mattered for the analysis. Findings and caveats that apply to the study as a whole: In both this cohort and an independent approximately 350-donor cohort, the cumulative frequency of public TCR beta family members distinguished carriers of CMV infection plus the relevant HLA type. In the ex vivo response, HLA-C-restricted CMV-specific TCR beta clonotypes were dominant, and in two of eight donors the single most frequent clonotype came from this HLA-C-restricted group.

The germline V gene provides CDR1 MDHEN and CDR2 SYDVKM. The junction shows trimming of 3 bases on V and 0 bases on J, and the gene matches do not reach 10 bases of it. From cysteine to phenylalanine, the CDR3 is 18 amino acids long. Left in the record is the CDR3 DNA by itself, 54 bases read in frame from the first base. The listed sequencing device is Illumina HiSeq 1500. TCRdb trimmed public reads at Q25 via fastp, called clones via MiXCR and kept in-frame beta chains. Every CDR3 protein is listed once, alongside the most common genes and DNA of its rows. The sample yields around 350,000 distinct CDR3 sequences; roughly 18% were counted once. The ten largest clones represent approximately 10% of the sample. As concerns this clonotype: Its antigen remains unidentified. One base away there is no much larger clone; base qualities are not given.

Material: PBMCs. The rearranged chain carries TRBV28 and TRBJ2-4; TRBD1 agrees with 8 junctional bases. The receptor's source is a human donor in good health (CMV status not recorded). Some clones in this sample may be carry-over from other donors' samples. CDR3 protein: CASSFGTGPLLAKNIQYF. The DNA sequence reads TGTGCCAGCAGTTTCGGGACAGGTCCCCTGCTAGCCAAAAACATTCAGTACTTC.